This is a list of T cell receptor beta chains from one sample in a study of blood T cell repertoires in COVID-19. The table came from immunoSEQ multiplex PCR; TCRdb's copy has only in-frame clones and leaves some out. The sample includes tens of thousands of clones, approximately 76% seen only once; the top ten take about 15%. The material sequenced was peripheral blood. The receptors derive from a man in his 70s with active or convalescent COVID-19. Each CDR3 is given with its conserved first and last residue. A D gene is named only where the DNA matches it firmly. Rows give clone size only sometimes, using once, few, many, or a class for an expanded clone.

length	size	V	D	J	CDR3	DNA
13	-	TRBV6-6	-	TRBJ2-4	CASRERRIDIQYF	TGTGCCAGCAGAGAAAGGAGAATAGACATTCAGTACTTC
15	-	TRBV2	-	TRBJ1-6	CASSGSRTYNSPLHF	TGTGCCAGCAGTGGATCGCGGACCTATAATTCACCCCTCCACTTT
13	-	TRBV12-3/TRBV12-4	-	TRBJ2-5	CASSLGEKETQYF	TGTGCCAGCAGTTTAGGAGAAAAAGAGACCCAGTACTTC
15	-	TRBV14	TRBD1	TRBJ1-2	CASSHTDRPFYGYTF	TGTGCCAGCAGCCATACGGACAGGCCATTCTATGGCTACACCTTC
14	-	TRBV2	-	TRBJ2-2	CASTGTLNTGELFF	TGTGCCAGCACCGGGACACTGAACACCGGGGAGCTGTTTTTT
13	once	TRBV6-5	-	TRBJ1-6	CAIRRQNNSPLHF	TGTGCCATCCGGCGGCAGAATAATTCACCCCTCCACTTT
14	-	TRBV3-1/TRBV3-2	TRBD1	TRBJ1-2	CASSQGKQGYGYTF	TGTGCCAGCAGCCAAGGCAAACAGGGGTATGGCTACACCTTC
18	-	TRBV7-9	TRBD1	TRBJ2-3	CASSLAKRTGWGVDTQYF	TGTGCCAGCAGCTTAGCTAAAAGGACAGGATGGGGAGTAGATACGCAGTATTTT
14	-	TRBV5-1	-	TRBJ2-5	CASSLARNKETQYF	TGCGCCAGCAGCTTGGCGCGTAATAAAGAGACCCAGTACTTC
13	once	TRBV21-1	-	TRBJ2-7	CASSKHRDYEQYF	TGTGCCAGCAGCAAACACCGGGATTACGAGCAGTACTTC
18	-	TRBV3-1/TRBV3-2	TRBD1	TRBJ2-7	CASIPGTEAPVLDYEQYF	TGTGCCAGCATCCCCGGGACAGAGGCTCCGGTCTTAGACTACGAGCAGTACTTC
15	-	TRBV6-5	TRBD1	TRBJ2-7	CASSQHTGTASEQYF	TGTGCCAGCAGTCAACACACCGGGACAGCCTCCGAGCAGTACTTC
17	-	TRBV9	-	TRBJ2-6	CASSVGGPGLGANVLTF	TGTGCCAGCAGCGTAGGGGGGCCCGGGTTAGGGGCCAACGTCCTGACTTTC
15	-	TRBV7-2	-	TRBJ2-1	CASSVGHGIYNEQFF	TGTGCCAGCAGCGTTGGACATGGGATCTACAATGAGCAGTTCTTC
16	-	TRBV7-3	TRBD2	TRBJ2-3	CASSPQGGGLTDTQYF	TGTGCCAGCAGCCCCCAGGGCGGGGGGCTCACAGATACGCAGTATTTT
14	-	TRBV11-2	-	TRBJ2-2	CASRSDSNTGELFF	TGTGCCAGCAGATCCGACAGTAACACCGGGGAGCTGTTTTTT
16	once	TRBV28	TRBD1	TRBJ2-6	CASSPRGRAGANVLTF	TGTGCCAGCAGTCCCAGGGGGCGCGCTGGGGCCAACGTCCTGACTTTC
15	-	TRBV7-6	TRBD2	TRBJ2-5	CASSPGTSGVETQYF	TGTGCCAGCAGCCCGGGGACTAGCGGGGTTGAGACCCAGTACTTC
15	-	TRBV28	TRBD1	TRBJ2-7	CASSWPGTGSHEQYF	TGTGCCAGCAGTTGGCCCGGGACAGGGTCCCACGAGCAGTACTTC
15	-	TRBV7-9	TRBD1	TRBJ2-5	CASSLAGQGAETQYF	TGTGCCAGCAGCTTAGCCGGACAGGGGGCAGAGACCCAGTACTTC
17	few	TRBV5-4	-	TRBJ1-2	CASSRIDGSKGGYGYTF	TGTGCCAGCAGCCGAATCGACGGATCAAAGGGAGGCTATGGCTACACCTTC